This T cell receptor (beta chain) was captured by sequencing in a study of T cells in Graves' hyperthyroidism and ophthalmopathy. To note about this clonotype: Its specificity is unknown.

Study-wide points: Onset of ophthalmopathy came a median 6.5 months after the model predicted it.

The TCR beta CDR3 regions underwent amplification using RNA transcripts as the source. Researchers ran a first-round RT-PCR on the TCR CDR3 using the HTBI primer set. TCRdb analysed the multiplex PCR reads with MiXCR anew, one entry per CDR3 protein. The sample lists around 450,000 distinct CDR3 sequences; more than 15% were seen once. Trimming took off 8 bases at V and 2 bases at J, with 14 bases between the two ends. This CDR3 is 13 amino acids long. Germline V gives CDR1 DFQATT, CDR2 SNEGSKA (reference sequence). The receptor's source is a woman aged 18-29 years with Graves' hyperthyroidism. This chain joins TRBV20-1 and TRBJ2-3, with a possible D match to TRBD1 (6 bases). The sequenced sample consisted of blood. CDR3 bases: TGCAGTCCCTATAGGGACACCACAGATACGCAGTATTTT. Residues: CSPYRDTTDTQYF.